The rows below give T cell receptor beta chains drawn from one sample of a study of cytomegalovirus exposure and HLA in healthy donors. The data were produced by immunoSEQ multiplex PCR, yet TCRdb's version contains in-frame clones alone and is incomplete. The sample has about 88,000 clones, more than 80% seen once. The source material was PBMCs. These receptors were collected from a man aged 18-30 years in good health and CMV-seronegative. Both conserved end residues are part of each CDR3. The D gene is left open where the match is weak. Rows give clone size only sometimes, using once, few, many, or a class for an expanded clone.

j_gene	abundance	v_gene	d_gene	CDR3nt	CDR3aa
TRBJ2-5	once	TRBV5-1	TRBD2	TGCGCCAGCAGCATACTAGCGGGGAACCAAGAGACCCAGTACTTC	CASSILAGNQETQYF
TRBJ2-5	-	TRBV18	-	TGTGCCAGCTTACCATTACAGCAAGAGACCCAGTACTTC	CASLPLQQETQYF
TRBJ2-7	-	TRBV7-9	-	TGTGCCAGCAGCTTATTTTTGGGCGGGGGCGGCTCCTACGAGCAGTACTTC	CASSLFLGGGGSYEQYF
TRBJ1-2	-	TRBV19	TRBD1	TGTGCCAGTAGCCTCTCCCCCGCCGGGACAGGAGCTGGCTACACCTTC	CASSLSPAGTGAGYTF
TRBJ1-2	-	TRBV6-5	-	TGTGCCAGCAGCTCAGACAGCTATGGCTACACCTTC	CASSSDSYGYTF
TRBJ2-7	-	TRBV7-2	TRBD1	TGTGCCAGCAGTCGGACAGGGTCCTACGAGCAGTACTTC	CASSRTGSYEQYF
TRBJ2-1	-	TRBV7-2	TRBD2	TGTGCCAGCAGCTTAACGGGAAGACTAGCGGCTGGATATGAGCAGTTCTTC	CASSLTGRLAAGYEQFF
TRBJ2-1	-	TRBV15	TRBD2	TGTGCCACCAGCAGAGATCGCGGGAGCAATGAGCAGTTCTTC	CATSRDRGSNEQFF
TRBJ2-7	-	TRBV7-9	-	TGTGCCAGCAGCTTAAGGCTAGGGGAAATGGAGTACTTC	CASSLRLGEMEYF
TRBJ1-1	once	TRBV7-8	TRBD1	TGTGCCAGCAGCTCCCAGGGGGGGAACACTGAAGCTTTCTTT	CASSSQGGNTEAFF
TRBJ1-1	-	TRBV6-1	-	TGTGCCAGCAGTGATGTCCCCTGGGGGGACACTGAAGCTTTCTTT	CASSDVPWGDTEAFF
TRBJ1-5	few	TRBV29-1	-	TGCAGCGTTGCGCTGGGCAGCAATCAGCCCCAGCATTTT	CSVALGSNQPQHF
TRBJ2-2	-	TRBV4-1	TRBD1	TGCGCCAGCAGGGCTCCGGGACAGGGTAGGGCCGGGGAGCTGTTTTTT	CASRAPGQGRAGELFF